This T cell receptor (beta chain) comes out of a study of cytomegalovirus exposure and HLA in healthy donors. The CDR3 covers 12 residues. Germline V lookup: CDR1 MDHEN, CDR2 SYDVKM. A multiplex PCR was run with 60 Vbeta primers and 13 Jbeta primers. The data were produced by immunoSEQ multiplex PCR, yet TCRdb's version contains in-frame clones alone and is incomplete. Among 130,000 to 150,000 clones listed, more than 75% were seen once. The chain couples TRBV28 to TRBJ2-5; the D gene is possibly TRBD1 (6 bases). The J call is doubtful: the DNA matches TRBJ2-7 better. The clonotype was recovered from a female donor in good health and CMV-seronegative. Sequencing was done on a sample of PBMCs. The CDR3 sequence: CASSSGVHEQYF. The DNA of the CDR3 is TGTGCCAGCAGCTCAGGGGTCCACGAGCAGTACTTC.